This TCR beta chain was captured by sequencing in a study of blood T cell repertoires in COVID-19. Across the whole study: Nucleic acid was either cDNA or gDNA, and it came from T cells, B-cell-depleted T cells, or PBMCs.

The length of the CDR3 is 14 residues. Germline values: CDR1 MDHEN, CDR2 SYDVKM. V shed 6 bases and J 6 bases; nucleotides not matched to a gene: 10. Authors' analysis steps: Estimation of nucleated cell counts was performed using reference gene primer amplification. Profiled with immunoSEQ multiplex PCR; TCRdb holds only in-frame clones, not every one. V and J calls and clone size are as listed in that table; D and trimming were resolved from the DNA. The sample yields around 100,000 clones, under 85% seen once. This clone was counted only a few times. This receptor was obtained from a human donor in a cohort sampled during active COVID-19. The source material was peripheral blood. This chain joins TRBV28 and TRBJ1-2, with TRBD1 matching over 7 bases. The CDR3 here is CASRISTGEHGYTF. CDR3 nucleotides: TGTGCCAGCAGGATATCTACAGGGGAACATGGCTACACCTTC.